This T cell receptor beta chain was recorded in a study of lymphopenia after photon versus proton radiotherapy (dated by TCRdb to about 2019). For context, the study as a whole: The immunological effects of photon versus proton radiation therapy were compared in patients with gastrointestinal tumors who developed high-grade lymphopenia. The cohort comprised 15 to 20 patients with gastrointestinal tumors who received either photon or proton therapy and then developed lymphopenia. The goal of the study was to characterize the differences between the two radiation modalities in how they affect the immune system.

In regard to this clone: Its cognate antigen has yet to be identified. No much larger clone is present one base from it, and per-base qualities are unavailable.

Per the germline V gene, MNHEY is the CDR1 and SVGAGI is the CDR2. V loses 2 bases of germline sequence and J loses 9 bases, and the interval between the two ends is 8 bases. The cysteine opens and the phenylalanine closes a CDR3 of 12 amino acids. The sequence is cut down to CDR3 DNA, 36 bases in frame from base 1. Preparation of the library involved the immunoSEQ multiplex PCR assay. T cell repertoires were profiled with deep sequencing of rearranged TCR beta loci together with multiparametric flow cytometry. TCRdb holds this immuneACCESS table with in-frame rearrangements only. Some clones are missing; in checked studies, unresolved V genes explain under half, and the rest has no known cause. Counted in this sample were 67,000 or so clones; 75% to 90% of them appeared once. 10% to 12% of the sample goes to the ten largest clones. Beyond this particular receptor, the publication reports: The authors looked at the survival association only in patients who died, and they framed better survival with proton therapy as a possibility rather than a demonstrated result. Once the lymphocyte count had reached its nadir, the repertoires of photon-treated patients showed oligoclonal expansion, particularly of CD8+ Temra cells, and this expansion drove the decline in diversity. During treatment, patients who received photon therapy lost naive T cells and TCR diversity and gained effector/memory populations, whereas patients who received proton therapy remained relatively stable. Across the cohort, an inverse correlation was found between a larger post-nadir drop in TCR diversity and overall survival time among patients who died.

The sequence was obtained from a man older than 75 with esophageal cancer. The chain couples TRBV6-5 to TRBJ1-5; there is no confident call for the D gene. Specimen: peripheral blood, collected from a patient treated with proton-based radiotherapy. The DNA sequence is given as TGTGCCAGCAGTTACGCGGAGCCGCCCCAGCATTTT. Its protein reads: CASSYAEPPQHF.